This is a list of T cell receptor beta chains from one sample in a study of ipilimumab plus nivolumab after autologous stem cell transplantation. Sequencing used immunoSEQ multiplex PCR; TCRdb keeps in-frame clones, though not all of them. In the table there are 10,000 to 15,000 clones, about 80% of which are singletons. The source was PBMCs, collected in a trial of ipilimumab plus nivolumab as post-transplant consolidation. The source of these receptors is a male donor with diffuse large B-cell lymphoma. Each CDR3 is given with its conserved first and last residue. The order of the fields is clone size, D gene, J gene, CDR3 length, V gene, CDR3 DNA, CDR3 protein. The D gene is left open where the match is weak. For some rows the clone size is stated as once, few or many, or as a class when expanded; others skip it.

clone size: .
D gene: .
J gene: TRBJ2-7
CDR3 length: 13
V gene: TRBV10-3
CDR3 DNA: TGTGCCATCAGTCGGGTGGGAGCGGAAGAGCAGTACTTC
CDR3 protein: CAISRVGAEEQYF

clone size: .
D gene: .
J gene: TRBJ2-3
CDR3 length: 13
V gene: TRBV29-1
CDR3 DNA: TGCAGCGTTGTAGCACAAACGGGAGATACGCAGTATTTT
CDR3 protein: CSVVAQTGDTQYF

clone size: .
D gene: .
J gene: TRBJ2-7
CDR3 length: 14
V gene: TRBV18
CDR3 DNA: TGTGCCAGCTCCCCCGACGGCGGTTCCTACGAGCAGTACTTC
CDR3 protein: CASSPDGGSYEQYF

clone size: .
D gene: .
J gene: TRBJ1-1
CDR3 length: 15
V gene: TRBV7-9
CDR3 DNA: TGTGCCAGCAGCTTAGAAACAGGGCAGGGCACTGAAGCTTTCTTT
CDR3 protein: CASSLETGQGTEAFF

clone size: .
D gene: .
J gene: TRBJ2-7
CDR3 length: 14
V gene: TRBV15
CDR3 DNA: TGTGCCACCAGCGAAGACAGGAGGCCTTCCCTCCAGTACTTC
CDR3 protein: CATSEDRRPSLQYF

clone size: .
D gene: TRBD2
J gene: TRBJ2-1
CDR3 length: 13
V gene: TRBV6-1
CDR3 DNA: TGTGCCTCGATAGCGGGAGGGGGGAATGAGCAGTTCTTC
CDR3 protein: CASIAGGGNEQFF

clone size: few
D gene: .
J gene: TRBJ2-1
CDR3 length: 13
V gene: TRBV2
CDR3 DNA: TGTGCCAGCAGGGACCACGGCGGGATTGAGCAGTTCTTC
CDR3 protein: CASRDHGGIEQFF

clone size: .
D gene: .
J gene: TRBJ2-7
CDR3 length: 14
V gene: TRBV9
CDR3 DNA: TGTGCCAGCAGCCGAGCCCAGAGCTCCTACGAGCAGTACTTC
CDR3 protein: CASSRAQSSYEQYF

clone size: .
D gene: .
J gene: TRBJ1-5
CDR3 length: 14
V gene: TRBV2
CDR3 DNA: TGTGCCAGCAGTCGGTACAGGGAGGGGCAGCCCCAGCATTTT
CDR3 protein: CASSRYREGQPQHF

clone size: once
D gene: TRBD1
J gene: TRBJ1-2
CDR3 length: 14
V gene: TRBV7-2
CDR3 DNA: TGTGCCAGCAGCCGAGGACAGGGGCATCGCGGCTACACCTTC
CDR3 protein: CASSRGQGHRGYTF

clone size: .
D gene: TRBD1
J gene: TRBJ1-5
CDR3 length: 14
V gene: TRBV7-6
CDR3 DNA: TGTGCCAGCAGCCAGGGACAGGGATACCAGCCCCAGCATTTT
CDR3 protein: CASSQGQGYQPQHF

clone size: .
D gene: TRBD2
J gene: TRBJ2-7
CDR3 length: 13
V gene: TRBV19
CDR3 DNA: TGTGCCAGTAGTGGACTAGGGGCATACGAGCAGTACTTC
CDR3 protein: CASSGLGAYEQYF

clone size: .
D gene: .
J gene: TRBJ1-1
CDR3 length: 13
V gene: TRBV6-1
CDR3 DNA: TGTGCCAGCAGTGAATCTAACAGGGCTGAAGCTTTCTTT
CDR3 protein: CASSESNRAEAFF

clone size: .
D gene: .
J gene: TRBJ2-7
CDR3 length: 12
V gene: TRBV7-9
CDR3 DNA: TGTGCCAGCAGCTTTCTTGGGGGCGAGCAGTACTTC
CDR3 protein: CASSFLGGEQYF

clone size: .
D gene: .
J gene: TRBJ1-1
CDR3 length: 15
V gene: TRBV7-9
CDR3 DNA: TGTGCCAGCAGCACCTGGGGGGCCAGGGACACTGAAGCTTTCTTT
CDR3 protein: CASSTWGARDTEAFF

clone size: .
D gene: TRBD2
J gene: TRBJ2-7
CDR3 length: 15
V gene: TRBV25-1
CDR3 DNA: TGTGCCAGCAGTGTCCTAGCGGGGACATCAGGAGAGCAGTACTTT
CDR3 protein: CASSVLAGTSGEQYF

clone size: few
D gene: .
J gene: TRBJ2-6
CDR3 length: 17
V gene: TRBV5-1
CDR3 DNA: TGCGCCAGCAGCTTGGGGCAGGCTCGCTCTGGGGCCAACGTCCTGACTTTC
CDR3 protein: CASSLGQARSGANVLTF

clone size: .
D gene: TRBD2
J gene: TRBJ2-1
CDR3 length: 15
V gene: TRBV18
CDR3 DNA: TGTGCCAGCTCACTTTGGACTAGCGGATACAATGAGCAGTTCTTC
CDR3 protein: CASSLWTSGYNEQFF

clone size: few
D gene: .
J gene: TRBJ2-6
CDR3 length: 15
V gene: TRBV5-4
CDR3 DNA: TGTGCCAGCAGCATGGACAGCTCTGGGGCCAACGTCCTGACTTTC
CDR3 protein: CASSMDSSGANVLTF

clone size: few
D gene: TRBD1
J gene: TRBJ1-1
CDR3 length: 14
V gene: TRBV10-2
CDR3 DNA: TGCGCCAGCAGTGACCAGGGGGCCGGCACTGAAGCTTTCTTT
CDR3 protein: CASSDQGAGTEAFF

clone size: .
D gene: .
J gene: TRBJ2-5
CDR3 length: 15
V gene: TRBV10-3
CDR3 DNA: TGTGCCATCAGTCCGGGTCGGAGGGTTGGAGAGACCCAGTACTTC
CDR3 protein: CAISPGRRVGETQYF

clone size: .
D gene: .
J gene: TRBJ2-1
CDR3 length: 13
V gene: TRBV6-1
CDR3 DNA: TGTGCCAGCAGCCTAGCCCCCTACAATGAGCAGTTCTTC
CDR3 protein: CASSLAPYNEQFF

clone size: .
D gene: .
J gene: TRBJ1-2
CDR3 length: 13
V gene: TRBV6-1
CDR3 DNA: TGTGCCAGCAGTGTTTGGTCTAACTATGGCTACACCTTC
CDR3 protein: CASSVWSNYGYTF

clone size: .
D gene: .
J gene: TRBJ2-5
CDR3 length: 16
V gene: TRBV14
CDR3 DNA: TGTGCCAGCAGCCAAGATACGGGAGTTTTCCAAGAGACCCAGTACTTC
CDR3 protein: CASSQDTGVFQETQYF

clone size: .
D gene: TRBD1
J gene: TRBJ1-4
CDR3 length: 15
V gene: TRBV15
CDR3 DNA: TGTGCCACCAGCAGAGTATACAGGGGTCGAGAAAAACTGTTTTTT
CDR3 protein: CATSRVYRGREKLFF

clone size: few
D gene: .
J gene: TRBJ2-1
CDR3 length: 11
V gene: TRBV28
CDR3 DNA: TGTGCCAGCAGTTTATGGGATGAGCAGTTCTTC
CDR3 protein: CASSLWDEQFF

clone size: .
D gene: .
J gene: TRBJ2-1
CDR3 length: 14
V gene: TRBV12-5
CDR3 DNA: TGTGCTAGTGGCTTGTCAGGAGCCCCTGCGGGGCAGTTCTTC
CDR3 protein: CASGLSGAPAGQFF

clone size: .
D gene: .
J gene: TRBJ1-2
CDR3 length: 12
V gene: TRBV6-5
CDR3 DNA: TGTGCCAGCCAAGGGCAGGTCGATGGCTACACCTTC
CDR3 protein: CASQGQVDGYTF

clone size: medium-sized
D gene: TRBD1
J gene: TRBJ1-5
CDR3 length: 15
V gene: TRBV18
CDR3 DNA: TGTGCCAGCTCACCAGACAGGGGAGGGAATCAGCCCCAGCATTTT
CDR3 protein: CASSPDRGGNQPQHF

clone size: .
D gene: .
J gene: TRBJ2-2
CDR3 length: 15
V gene: TRBV6-1
CDR3 DNA: TGTGCCAGCATTTCGCGTACTCCTAACACCGGGGAGCTGTTTTTT
CDR3 protein: CASISRTPNTGELFF

clone size: .
D gene: .
J gene: TRBJ1-1
CDR3 length: 13
V gene: TRBV5-1
CDR3 DNA: TGCGCCAGCAGCTTGGGACAGAGCACTGAAGCTTTCTTT
CDR3 protein: CASSLGQSTEAFF

clone size: once
D gene: TRBD2
J gene: TRBJ2-3
CDR3 length: 15
V gene: TRBV6-5
CDR3 DNA: TGTGCCAGCAGTTTGGGGGGGTCCGACACAGATACGCAGTATTTT
CDR3 protein: CASSLGGSDTDTQYF

clone size: .
D gene: TRBD2
J gene: TRBJ2-1
CDR3 length: 15
V gene: TRBV5-1
CDR3 DNA: TGCGCCAGCAGCCCGACTAGCGGGGGGGCCTATGAGCAGTTCTTC
CDR3 protein: CASSPTSGGAYEQFF

clone size: .
D gene: TRBD2
J gene: TRBJ2-1
CDR3 length: 15
V gene: TRBV5-1
CDR3 DNA: TGCGCCAGCAGCTTACTAGCGGAGCCCTACAATGAGCAGTTCTTC
CDR3 protein: CASSLLAEPYNEQFF

clone size: .
D gene: TRBD2
J gene: TRBJ2-7
CDR3 length: 14
V gene: TRBV6-1
CDR3 DNA: TGTGCCAGCACGTCCGGGACTACATCCTACGAGCAGTACTTC
CDR3 protein: CASTSGTTSYEQYF

clone size: .
D gene: TRBD1
J gene: TRBJ2-1
CDR3 length: 15
V gene: TRBV7-8
CDR3 DNA: TGTGCCAGCAGCACCGGACAGGGGAAGTACGATGAGCAGTTCTTC
CDR3 protein: CASSTGQGKYDEQFF

clone size: .
D gene: .
J gene: TRBJ2-5
CDR3 length: 14
V gene: TRBV5-1
CDR3 DNA: TGCGCCAAGGTTTCGGGGGCCCCCCAAGAGACCCAGTACTTC
CDR3 protein: CAKVSGAPQETQYF

clone size: .
D gene: .
J gene: TRBJ1-1
CDR3 length: 14
V gene: TRBV5-1
CDR3 DNA: TGCGCCAGCAGCTTGTTCAGGGCGAACACTGAAGCTTTCTTT
CDR3 protein: CASSLFRANTEAFF

clone size: .
D gene: TRBD2
J gene: TRBJ2-1
CDR3 length: 15
V gene: TRBV5-4
CDR3 DNA: TGTGCCAGCAGCTTTCCTAGCGGGGCCTACAATGAGCAGTTCTTC
CDR3 protein: CASSFPSGAYNEQFF

clone size: .
D gene: .
J gene: TRBJ1-3
CDR3 length: 17
V gene: TRBV7-9
CDR3 DNA: TGTGCCAGCAGCCTTACGACAGGAGCCCTCTTTGGGAACACCATATATTTT
CDR3 protein: CASSLTTGALFGNTIYF

clone size: .
D gene: .
J gene: TRBJ1-2
CDR3 length: 18
V gene: TRBV5-6
CDR3 DNA: TGTGCCAGCAGCTTGGGGGGGACCTTACTATCCTATAACTATGGCTACACCTTC
CDR3 protein: CASSLGGTLLSYNYGYTF

clone size: medium-sized
D gene: .
J gene: TRBJ1-1
CDR3 length: 16
V gene: TRBV19
CDR3 DNA: TGTGCCAGTAGTATCGGACTTGGGCGGAAGAACACTGAAGCTTTCTTT
CDR3 protein: CASSIGLGRKNTEAFF

clone size: .
D gene: .
J gene: TRBJ1-6
CDR3 length: 16
V gene: TRBV5-6
CDR3 DNA: TGTGCCAGCAGCCTAGGAGGTCTTGGTTTAGGTTCACCCCTCCACTTT
CDR3 protein: CASSLGGLGLGSPLHF

clone size: .
D gene: TRBD1
J gene: TRBJ1-1
CDR3 length: 12
V gene: TRBV5-1
CDR3 DNA: TGCGCCAGCAGACAGGGGGGCACTGAAGCTTTCTTT
CDR3 protein: CASRQGGTEAFF

clone size: few
D gene: .
J gene: TRBJ1-2
CDR3 length: 14
V gene: TRBV19
CDR3 DNA: TGTGCCAGTAGTCCGGGGGGGGCGGACTATGGCTACACCTTC
CDR3 protein: CASSPGGADYGYTF

clone size: .
D gene: TRBD2
J gene: TRBJ2-5
CDR3 length: 13
V gene: TRBV2
CDR3 DNA: TGTGCCAGCCACCGGGGGGTCTGGGAGACCCAGTACTTC
CDR3 protein: CASHRGVWETQYF

clone size: .
D gene: .
J gene: TRBJ2-2
CDR3 length: 13
V gene: TRBV5-1
CDR3 DNA: TGCGCCAGCAGCTTAGGAGGGCCCGGGGAGCTGTTTTTT
CDR3 protein: CASSLGGPGELFF

clone size: medium-sized
D gene: .
J gene: TRBJ2-7
CDR3 length: 14
V gene: TRBV2
CDR3 DNA: TGTGCCAGCAGTGAGGGTGCGGTAATTTACGAGCAGTACTTC
CDR3 protein: CASSEGAVIYEQYF

clone size: .
D gene: .
J gene: TRBJ1-6
CDR3 length: 17
V gene: TRBV7-2
CDR3 DNA: TGTGCCAGCAGCCCAGACCCCGCACCCCCTCTCTATTCACCCCTCCACTTT
CDR3 protein: CASSPDPAPPLYSPLHF

clone size: .
D gene: TRBD1
J gene: TRBJ2-5
CDR3 length: 14
V gene: TRBV28
CDR3 DNA: TGTGCCAGCAGTCCCCAGGCAGGGGGTAAGACCCAGTACTTC
CDR3 protein: CASSPQAGGKTQYF

clone size: .
D gene: .
J gene: TRBJ2-2
CDR3 length: 17
V gene: TRBV6-1
CDR3 DNA: TGTGCCAGCAGTGTGTCAGGGACACGGGGGGCCACCGGGGAGCTGTTTTTT
CDR3 protein: CASSVSGTRGATGELFF

clone size: .
D gene: TRBD2
J gene: TRBJ2-3
CDR3 length: 17
V gene: TRBV6-7
CDR3 DNA: TGTGCCAGCAGTTACCCGGGGACTACGTGGCGCACAGATACGCAGTATTTT
CDR3 protein: CASSYPGTTWRTDTQYF